This TCR beta chain comes out of a study of monozygotic twins with inflammatory bowel disease. Germline-derived CDR1 and CDR2 are SGHTA and FQGTGA. The length of the CDR3 is 14 residues. TCRdb derives one entry per CDR3 protein from the 5' RACE reads, leaving out DNA. This sample contains 93,000 or so distinct CDR3 sequences. The sequence was obtained from a human donor with ulcerative colitis or Crohn's disease, or a healthy co-twin of an affected twin (not recorded which). The sequenced sample was blood. The genes are TRBV7-3 and TRBJ2-7; TCRdb outputs TRBD2, but without DNA this stays unchecked. The CDR3 is CASSPAGGSYEQYF.